Shown below are 9 T cell receptor beta chains from a single sample sequenced in a study of T cell repertoires in cytomegalovirus infection. TCRdb re-called the reads with MiXCR, one entry per CDR3 protein. Of fewer than 250,000 distinct CDR3 sequences listed, over 9% are singletons. Sequenced: PBMCs. These receptors came from a human donor in good health (CMV status not recorded). Some clones in this sample may be carry-over from other donors' samples.

This clonotype has at least ten counts. The CDR3 spells CASSLGFGALGGGELFF. DNA of the CDR3: TGTGCCAGCAGCTTAGGCTTCGGGGCTCTTGGAGGCGGGGAGCTGTTTTTT. The J gene is TRBJ2-2, the V gene TRBV7-2, with D tentatively TRBD1 or TRBD2 (5 bases each). The CDR3 is made up of 17 amino acids. The V and J ends lost 1 base and 7 bases respectively, with 19 bases between them. The germline V gene has CDR1 SGHTA and CDR2 FQGNSA.

In this sample, this clonotype turned up a few times. In nucleotides, the CDR3 is TGCAGTGCTAGAGGAGCTGTCAGCTATAATTCACCCCTCCACTTT. Residues: CSARGAVSYNSPLHF. The V gene is TRBV20-1, the J gene TRBJ1-6; no definite D call. V lost 1 base to trimming and J lost 3 bases, with 10 bases between them. The CDR3 is made up of 15 amino acids. From germline, CDR1 is DFQATT and CDR2 SNEGSKA (reference sequence).

The rearrangement joins TRBV19 to TRBJ1-4; D is uncertain. V lost 4 bases, J lost 2 bases, and 14 bases lay in between. In germline, CDR1 is LNHDA, CDR2 SQIVND (reference sequence). The CDR3 has 16 amino acids. CDR3 coding DNA: TGTGCCAGTAGTACTACGCCCGTCGGGACTAATGAAAAACTGTTTTTT. Translated, it gives CASSTTPVGTNEKLFF.

The rearrangement uses TRBV12-5 and TRBJ1-6; tentatively, D is TRBD1 (5 bases). This CDR3 is 15 amino acids long. Trimming pared 4 bases from V and 6 bases from J, leaving 13 bases between. The germline V gene has CDR1 LGHNT and CDR2 FRNRAP. The chain's CDR3 is CASGWGSTPNSPLHF. CDR3 nucleotides: TGTGCTAGTGGTTGGGGGTCCACCCCTAATTCACCCCTCCACTTT.

This clonotype showed up just a few times. V is TRBV19 and J is TRBJ1-1, with D possibly TRBD1 on 5 matching bases. The CDR3 totals 15 residues. Per germline, CDR1 LNHDA and CDR2 SQIVND (reference sequence). Trimming pared 7 bases from V and 0 bases from J, leaving 15 bases between. The CDR3 bases are TGTGCCAGTATGGGGGGGGTTGCGATGAACACTGAAGCTTTCTTT. This sequence encodes CASMGGVAMNTEAFF.

J is TRBJ2-6 and V is TRBV28, with 8 nucleotides matching TRBD1. J lost 0 bases, V lost 5 bases, and 6 bases had no gene match. This CDR3 is 17 amino acids long. CDR1 and CDR2 from the germline V gene are MDHEN and SYDVKM. The DNA for the CDR3 is TGTGCCAGCAGTGAGGACAGGGATTACTCTGGGGCCAACGTCCTGACTTTC. This codes for CASSEDRDYSGANVLTF.

The chain joins TRBV2 to TRBJ1-2; tentative D call: TRBD1 (5 bases). Trimming took 4 bases from V and 8 from J, leaving 14 bases between them. The CDR3 is made up of 13 amino acids. CDR1 and CDR2 from the germline V gene are SNHLY and FYNNEI. The CDR3 is CASSGQLGSGYTF. Written as DNA, the CDR3 is TGTGCCAGCAGTGGACAGCTGGGCTCGGGCTACACCTTC.

This clonotype was seen many times. The V and J genes are TRBV5-5 and TRBJ2-1; D is possibly TRBD2 (5 bases). The CDR3 loop spans 14 amino acids. From germline, CDR1 is SGHKS and CDR2 YYEKEE (reference sequence). Trimming took off 1 base at V and 6 bases at J, with 11 bases between the two ends. The CDR3 region is CASSLLVATNEQFF. The CDR3 DNA reads as TGTGCCAGCAGCTTGTTAGTAGCGACCAATGAGCAGTTCTTC.

This clonotype has a count of ten or more. The genes are TRBV11-1 and TRBJ2-7; D possibly corresponds to TRBD1 (5 bases). Germline V CDR1 and CDR2: SGHAT, FQDESV (reference sequence). There are 14 residues in the CDR3. Trimming took 2 bases from V and 1 from J, leaving 9 bases between them. The CDR3 protein is CASSLRGMSYEQYF. The CDR3 region has the DNA TGTGCCAGCAGCTTAAGGGGTATGTCCTACGAGCAGTACTTC.